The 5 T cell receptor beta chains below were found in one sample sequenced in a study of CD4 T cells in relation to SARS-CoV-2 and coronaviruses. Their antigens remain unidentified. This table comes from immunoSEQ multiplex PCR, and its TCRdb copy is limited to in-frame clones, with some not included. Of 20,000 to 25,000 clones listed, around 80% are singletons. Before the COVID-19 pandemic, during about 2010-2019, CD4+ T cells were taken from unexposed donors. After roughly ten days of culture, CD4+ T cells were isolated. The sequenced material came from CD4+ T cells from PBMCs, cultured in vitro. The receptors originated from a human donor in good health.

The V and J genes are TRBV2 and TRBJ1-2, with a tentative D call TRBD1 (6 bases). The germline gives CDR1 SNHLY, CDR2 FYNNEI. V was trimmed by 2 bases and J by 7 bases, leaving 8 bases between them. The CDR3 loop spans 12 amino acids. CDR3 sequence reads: CASSENRAGYTF. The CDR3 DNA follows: TGTGCCAGCAGTGAAAACAGGGCTGGCTACACCTTC.

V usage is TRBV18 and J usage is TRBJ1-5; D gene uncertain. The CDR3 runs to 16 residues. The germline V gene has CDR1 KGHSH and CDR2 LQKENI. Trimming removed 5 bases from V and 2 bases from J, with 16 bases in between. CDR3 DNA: TGTGCCAGCTCAGGGGAGCTGGGTATAGGCAATCAGCCCCAGCATTTT. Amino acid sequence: CASSGELGIGNQPQHF.

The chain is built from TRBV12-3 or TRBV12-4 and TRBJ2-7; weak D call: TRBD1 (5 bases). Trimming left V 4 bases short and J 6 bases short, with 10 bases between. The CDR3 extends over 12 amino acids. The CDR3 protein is CASSSGFSEQYF. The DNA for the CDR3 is TGTGCCAGCAGTTCAGGGTTTTCCGAGCAGTACTTC.

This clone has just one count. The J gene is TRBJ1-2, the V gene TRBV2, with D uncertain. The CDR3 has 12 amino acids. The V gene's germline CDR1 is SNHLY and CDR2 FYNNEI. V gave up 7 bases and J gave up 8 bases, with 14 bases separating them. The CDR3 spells CASNGPPGGYTF. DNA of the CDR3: TGTGCCAGCAATGGCCCCCCGGGAGGCTACACCTTC.

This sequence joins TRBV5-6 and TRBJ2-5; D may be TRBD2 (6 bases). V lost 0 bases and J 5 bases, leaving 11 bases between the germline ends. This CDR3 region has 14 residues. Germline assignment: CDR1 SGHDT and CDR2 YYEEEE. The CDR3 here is CASSLVGAGETQYF. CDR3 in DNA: TGTGCCAGCAGCTTGGTCGGGGCGGGGGAGACCCAGTACTTC.